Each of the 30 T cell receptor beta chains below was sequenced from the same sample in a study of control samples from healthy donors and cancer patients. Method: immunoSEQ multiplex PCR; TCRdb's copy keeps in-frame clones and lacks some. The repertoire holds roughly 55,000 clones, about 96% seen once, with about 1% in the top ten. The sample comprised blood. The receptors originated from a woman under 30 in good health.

CDR3: CATTGFSGNTIYF. DNA of the CDR3: TGTGCCACGACAGGGTTCTCTGGAAACACCATATATTTT. This chain connects TRBV6-5 to TRBJ1-3; 7 nucleotides match TRBD1. V gave up 10 bases and J gave up 0 bases; unmatched junction bases: 3. Germline CDR1 MNHEY, CDR2 SVGAGI. The CDR3 loop spans 13 amino acids.

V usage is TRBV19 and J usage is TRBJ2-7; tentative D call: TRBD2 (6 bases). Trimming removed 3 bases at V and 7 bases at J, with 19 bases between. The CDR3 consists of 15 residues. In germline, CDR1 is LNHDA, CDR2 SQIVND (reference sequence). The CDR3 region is CASSIQGGAMGEQYF. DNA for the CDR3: TGTGCCAGTAGTATTCAAGGCGGGGCGATGGGAGAGCAGTACTTC.

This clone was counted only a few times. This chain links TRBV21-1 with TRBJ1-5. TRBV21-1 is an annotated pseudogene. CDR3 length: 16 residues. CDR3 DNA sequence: TGTGCCAGCAGCAAAGCGGAGGGGCGCGAGGGTCAGCCCCAGCATTTT. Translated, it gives CASSKAEGREGQPQHF.

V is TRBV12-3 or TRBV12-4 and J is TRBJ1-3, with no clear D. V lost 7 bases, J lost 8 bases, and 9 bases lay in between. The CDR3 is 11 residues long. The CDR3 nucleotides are TGTGCCAGCAACCTATTAGACACCATATATTTT. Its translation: CASNLLDTIYF.

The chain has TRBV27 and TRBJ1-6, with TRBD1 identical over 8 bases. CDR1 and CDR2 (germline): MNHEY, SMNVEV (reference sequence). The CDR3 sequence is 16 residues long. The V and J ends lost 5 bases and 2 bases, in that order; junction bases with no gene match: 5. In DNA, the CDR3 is TGTGCCAGCAGTACGCAACAGGGGGCCTATAATTCACCCCTCCACTTT. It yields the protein CASSTQQGAYNSPLHF.

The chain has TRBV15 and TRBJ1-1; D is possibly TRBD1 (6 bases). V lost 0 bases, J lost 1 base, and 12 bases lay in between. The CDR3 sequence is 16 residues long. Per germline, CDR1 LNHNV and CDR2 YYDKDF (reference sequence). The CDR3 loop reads CATSRDFGGANTEAFF. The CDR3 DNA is TGTGCCACCAGCAGAGATTTTGGGGGGGCGAACACTGAAGCTTTCTTT. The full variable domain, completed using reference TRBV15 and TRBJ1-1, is DAMVIQNPRYQVTQFGKPVTLSCSQTLNHNVMYWYQQKSSQAPKLLFHYYDKDFNNEADTPDNFQSRRPNTSFCFLDIRSPGLGDTAMYLCATSRDFGGANTEAFFGQGTRLTVV.

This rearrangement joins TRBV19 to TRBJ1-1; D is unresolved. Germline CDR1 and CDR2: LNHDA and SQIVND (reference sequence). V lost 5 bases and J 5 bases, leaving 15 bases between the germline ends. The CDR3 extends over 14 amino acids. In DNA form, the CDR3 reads TGTGCCAGTAGTGCCACGGGCGGAGGGACTGAAGCTTTCTTT. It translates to CASSATGGGTEAFF.

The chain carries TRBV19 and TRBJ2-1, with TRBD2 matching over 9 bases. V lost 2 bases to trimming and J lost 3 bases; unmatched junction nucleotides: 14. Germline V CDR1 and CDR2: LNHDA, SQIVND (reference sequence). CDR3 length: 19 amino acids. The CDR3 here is CASSIPPHRSGGFYNEQFF. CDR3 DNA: TGTGCCAGTAGTATACCTCCCCACCGCAGCGGGGGGTTCTACAATGAGCAGTTCTTC.

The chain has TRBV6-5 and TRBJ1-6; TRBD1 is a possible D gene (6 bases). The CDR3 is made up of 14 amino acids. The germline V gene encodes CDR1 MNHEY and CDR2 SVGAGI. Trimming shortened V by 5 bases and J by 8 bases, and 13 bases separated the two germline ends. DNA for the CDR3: TGTGCCAGCAGTACCAGGGGAAGTGATTCACCCCTCCACTTT. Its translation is CASSTRGSDSPLHF.

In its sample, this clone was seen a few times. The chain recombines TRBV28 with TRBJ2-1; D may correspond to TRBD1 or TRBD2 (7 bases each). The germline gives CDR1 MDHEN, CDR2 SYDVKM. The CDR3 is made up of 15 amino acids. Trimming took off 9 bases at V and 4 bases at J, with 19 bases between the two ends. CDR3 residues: CASLQGGTLYNEQFF. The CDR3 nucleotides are TGTGCCAGTCTTCAGGGGGGGACGCTATACAATGAGCAGTTCTTC. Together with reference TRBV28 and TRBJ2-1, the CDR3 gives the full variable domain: DVKVTQSSRYLVKRTGEKVFLECVQDMDHENMFWYRQDPGLGLRLIYFSYDVKMKEKGDIPEGYSVSREKKERFSLILESASTNQTSMYLCASLQGGTLYNEQFFGPGTRLTVL.

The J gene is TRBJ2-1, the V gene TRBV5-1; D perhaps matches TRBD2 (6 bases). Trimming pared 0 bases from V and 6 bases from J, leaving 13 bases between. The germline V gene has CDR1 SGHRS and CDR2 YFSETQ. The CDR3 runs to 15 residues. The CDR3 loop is CASSLGLVPVNEQFF. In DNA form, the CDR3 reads TGCGCCAGCAGCTTGGGACTAGTCCCGGTCAATGAGCAGTTCTTC.

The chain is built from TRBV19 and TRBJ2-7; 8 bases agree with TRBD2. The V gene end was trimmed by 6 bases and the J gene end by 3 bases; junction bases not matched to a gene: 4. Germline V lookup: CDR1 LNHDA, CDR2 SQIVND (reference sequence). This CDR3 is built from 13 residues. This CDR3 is CASSPAGGYEQYF. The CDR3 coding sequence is TGTGCCAGTAGCCCCGCGGGGGGCTACGAGCAGTACTTC.

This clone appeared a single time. CDR3 coding DNA: TGTGCCAGCAGTCCAACTGGACAGGGTATCACTGAAGCTTTCTTT. Translated, it gives CASSPTGQGITEAFF. The V and J genes are TRBV27 and TRBJ1-1; 8 bases align to TRBD1. The CDR3 has 15 residues. The germline V gene encodes CDR1 MNHEY and CDR2 SMNVEV (reference sequence). Trimming at V came to 5 bases and at J to 4 bases, leaving 9 bases not matched to a gene.

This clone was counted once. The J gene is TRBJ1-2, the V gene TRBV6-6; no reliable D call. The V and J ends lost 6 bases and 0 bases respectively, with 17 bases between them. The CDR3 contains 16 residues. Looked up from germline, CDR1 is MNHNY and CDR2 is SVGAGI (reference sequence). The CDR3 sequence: CASRARVAGPNYGYTF. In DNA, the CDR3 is TGTGCCAGCAGGGCCCGGGTTGCGGGTCCTAACTATGGCTACACCTTC.

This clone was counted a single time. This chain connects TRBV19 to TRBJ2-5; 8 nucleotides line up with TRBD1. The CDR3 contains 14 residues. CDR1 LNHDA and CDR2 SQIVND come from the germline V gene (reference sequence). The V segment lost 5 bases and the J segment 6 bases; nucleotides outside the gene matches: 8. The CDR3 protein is CASSPPGGGKTQYF. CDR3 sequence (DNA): TGTGCCAGTAGTCCCCCAGGGGGCGGCAAGACCCAGTACTTC. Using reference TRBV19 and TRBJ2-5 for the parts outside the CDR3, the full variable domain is DGGITQSPKYLFRKEGQNVTLSCEQNLNHDAMYWYRQDPGQGLRLIYYSQIVNDFQKGDIAEGYSVSREKKESFPLTVTSAQKNPTAFYLCASSPPGGGKTQYFGPGTRLLVL.

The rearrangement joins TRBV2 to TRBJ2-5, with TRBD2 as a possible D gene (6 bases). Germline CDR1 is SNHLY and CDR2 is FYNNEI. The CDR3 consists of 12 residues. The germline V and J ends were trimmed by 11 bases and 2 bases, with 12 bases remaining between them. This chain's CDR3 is CASGREQETQYF. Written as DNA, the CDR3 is TGTGCCTCGGGACGGGAGCAAGAGACCCAGTACTTC.

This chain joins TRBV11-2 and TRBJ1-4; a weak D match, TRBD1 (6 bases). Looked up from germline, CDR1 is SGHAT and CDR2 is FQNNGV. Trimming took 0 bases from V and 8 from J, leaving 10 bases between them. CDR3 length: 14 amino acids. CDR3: CASSLEGGDEKLFF. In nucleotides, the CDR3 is TGTGCCAGCAGCTTAGAGGGGGGCGACGAAAAACTGTTTTTT.

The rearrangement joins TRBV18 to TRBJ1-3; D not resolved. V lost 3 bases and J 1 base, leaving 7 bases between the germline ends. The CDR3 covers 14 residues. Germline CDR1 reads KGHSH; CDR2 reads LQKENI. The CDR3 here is CASSPQVSGNTIYF. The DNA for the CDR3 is TGTGCCAGCTCACCGCAGGTATCTGGAAACACCATATATTTT.

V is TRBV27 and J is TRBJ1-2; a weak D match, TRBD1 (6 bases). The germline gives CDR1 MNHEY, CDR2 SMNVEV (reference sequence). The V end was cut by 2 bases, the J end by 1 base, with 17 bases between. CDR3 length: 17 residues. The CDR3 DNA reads TGTGCCAGCAGTTTAAGGGCAGGGGACCACTTTAACTATGGCTACACCTTC. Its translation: CASSLRAGDHFNYGYTF.

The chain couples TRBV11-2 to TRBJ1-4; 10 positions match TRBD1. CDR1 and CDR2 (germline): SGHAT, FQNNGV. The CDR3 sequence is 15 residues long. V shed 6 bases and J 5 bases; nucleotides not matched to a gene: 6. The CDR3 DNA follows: TGTGCCAGCAGGAGACCGGGACAGGGGAATGAAAAACTGTTTTTT. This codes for CASRRPGQGNEKLFF.

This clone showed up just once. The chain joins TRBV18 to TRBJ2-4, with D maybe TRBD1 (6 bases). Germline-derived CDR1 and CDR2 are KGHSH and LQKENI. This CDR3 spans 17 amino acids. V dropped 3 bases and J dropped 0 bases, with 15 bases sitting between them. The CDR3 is CASSPDRLKLAKNIQYF. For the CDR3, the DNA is TGTGCCAGCTCACCCGACAGGTTGAAGTTAGCCAAAAACATTCAGTACTTC. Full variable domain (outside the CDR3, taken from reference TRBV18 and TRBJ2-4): NAGVMQNPRHLVRRRGQEARLRCSPMKGHSHVYWYRQLPEEGLKFMVYLQKENIIDESGMPKERFSAEFPKEGPSILRIQQVVRGDSAAYFCASSPDRLKLAKNIQYFGAGTRLSVL.

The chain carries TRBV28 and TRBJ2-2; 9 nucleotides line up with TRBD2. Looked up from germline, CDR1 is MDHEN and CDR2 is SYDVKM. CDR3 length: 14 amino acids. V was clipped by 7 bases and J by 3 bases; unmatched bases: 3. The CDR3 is CASIAGVDTGELFF. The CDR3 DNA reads TGTGCCAGCATAGCGGGGGTCGACACCGGGGAGCTGTTTTTT. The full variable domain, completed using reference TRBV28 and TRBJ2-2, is DVKVTQSSRYLVKRTGEKVFLECVQDMDHENMFWYRQDPGLGLRLIYFSYDVKMKEKGDIPEGYSVSREKKERFSLILESASTNQTSMYLCASIAGVDTGELFFGEGSRLTVL.

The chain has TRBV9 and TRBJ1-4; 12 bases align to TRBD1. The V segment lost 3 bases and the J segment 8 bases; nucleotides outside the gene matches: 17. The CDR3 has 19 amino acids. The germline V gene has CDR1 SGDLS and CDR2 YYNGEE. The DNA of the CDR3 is TGTGCCAGCAGCGGGGAGGGGGGGACAGGGGGCGCCTTCGGAGAAAAACTGTTTTTT. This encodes CASSGEGGTGGAFGEKLFF.

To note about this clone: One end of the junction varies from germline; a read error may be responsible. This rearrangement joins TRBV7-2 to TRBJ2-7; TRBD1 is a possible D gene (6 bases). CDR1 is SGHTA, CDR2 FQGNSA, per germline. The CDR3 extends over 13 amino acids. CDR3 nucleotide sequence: TGTGCCAGCAACTTAGGACAGCTCTACGAGCAGTACTTC. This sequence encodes CASNLGQLYEQYF.

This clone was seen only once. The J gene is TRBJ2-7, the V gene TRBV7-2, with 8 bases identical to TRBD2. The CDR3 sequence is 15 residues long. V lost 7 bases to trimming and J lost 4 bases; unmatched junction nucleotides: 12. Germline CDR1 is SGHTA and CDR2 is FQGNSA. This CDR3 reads CASNSRIAGKYEQYF. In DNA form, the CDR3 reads TGTGCCAGCAACTCCCGAATAGCGGGGAAGTACGAGCAGTACTTC.

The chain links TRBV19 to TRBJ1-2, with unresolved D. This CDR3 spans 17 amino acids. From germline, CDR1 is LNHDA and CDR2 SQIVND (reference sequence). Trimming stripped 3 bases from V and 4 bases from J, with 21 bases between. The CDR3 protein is CASSMLVVTPPGYGYTF. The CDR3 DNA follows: TGTGCCAGTAGTATGTTGGTTGTTACCCCGCCGGGCTATGGCTACACCTTC.

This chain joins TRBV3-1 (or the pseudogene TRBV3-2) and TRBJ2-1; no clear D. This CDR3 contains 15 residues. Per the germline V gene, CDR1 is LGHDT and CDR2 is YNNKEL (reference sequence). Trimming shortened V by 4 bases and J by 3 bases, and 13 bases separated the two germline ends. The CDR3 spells CASSPSASLYNEQFF. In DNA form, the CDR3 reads TGTGCCAGCAGCCCATCCGCCAGTCTCTACAATGAGCAGTTCTTC.

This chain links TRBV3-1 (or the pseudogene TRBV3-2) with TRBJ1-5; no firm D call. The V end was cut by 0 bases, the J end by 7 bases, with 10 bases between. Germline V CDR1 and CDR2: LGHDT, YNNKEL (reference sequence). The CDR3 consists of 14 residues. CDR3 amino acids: CASSQDLLGQPQHF. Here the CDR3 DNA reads TGTGCCAGCAGCCAAGATTTACTTGGACAGCCCCAGCATTTT.

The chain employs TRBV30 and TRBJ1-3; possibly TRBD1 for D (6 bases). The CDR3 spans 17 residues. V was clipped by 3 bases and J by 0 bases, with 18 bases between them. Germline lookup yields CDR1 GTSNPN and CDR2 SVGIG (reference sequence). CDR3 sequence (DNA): TGTGCCTGGAGCTCTCTGTCGACAGGCGTCTCTGGAAACACCATATATTTT. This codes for CAWSSLSTGVSGNTIYF.

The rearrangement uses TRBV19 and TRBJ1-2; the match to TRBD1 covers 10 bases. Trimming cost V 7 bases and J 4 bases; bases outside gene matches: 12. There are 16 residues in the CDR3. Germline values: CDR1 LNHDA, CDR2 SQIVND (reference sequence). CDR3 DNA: TGTGCCAGTACCTCACCCCGACAGGGGGCTACCTATGGCTACACCTTC. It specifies CASTSPRQGATYGYTF.